This T cell receptor beta chain emerged from a study of blood T cell repertoires in COVID-19. Study as a whole: Acute and convalescent COVID-19 samples came from the United States, Italy and Spain. The analysed material was cDNA or gDNA that came from T cells, B-cell-depleted T cells, or PBMCs.

Looked up from germline, CDR1 is SGDLS and CDR2 is YYNGEE. The CDR3 extends over 13 amino acids. V lost 0 bases, J lost 10 bases, and 13 bases lay in between. Original analysis: Counts of nucleated cells, estimated from reference gene primer amplification, were obtained. TCRdb's copy holds only in-frame clones and misses some; the assay was immunoSEQ multiplex PCR. That table gives V, J and clone size, and the DNA gave D and trimming. The sample contains roughly 150,000 clones, more than 75% of which appear only once. The source is a woman aged 80 or over with acute or convalescent COVID-19. The source material was peripheral blood. J is TRBJ1-1 and V is TRBV9; tentatively, D is TRBD1 (5 bases). DNA for the CDR3: TGTGCCAGCAGCGTAGGATCAGGGTCGGGAGCTTTCTTT. This encodes CASSVGSGSGAFF. Filled out from reference TRBV9 and TRBJ1-1, the complete variable domain reads DSGVTQTPKHLITATGQRVTLRCSPRSGDLSVYWYQQSLDQGLQFLIQYYNGEERAKGNILERFSAQQFPDLHSELNLSSLELGDSALYFCASSVGSGSGAFFGQGTRLTVV.